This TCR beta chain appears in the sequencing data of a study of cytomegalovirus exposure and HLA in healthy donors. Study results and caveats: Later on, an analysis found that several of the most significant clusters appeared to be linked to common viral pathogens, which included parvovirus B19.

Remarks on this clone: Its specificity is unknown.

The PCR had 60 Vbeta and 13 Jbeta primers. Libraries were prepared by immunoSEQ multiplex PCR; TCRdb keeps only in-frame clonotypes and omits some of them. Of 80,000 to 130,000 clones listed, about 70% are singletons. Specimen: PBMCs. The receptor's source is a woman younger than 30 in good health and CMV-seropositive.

The CDR3 reads CASSAGTGPYEQYF. In DNA, the CDR3 is TGTGCCAGCAGCGCCGGGACAGGGCCCTACGAGCAGTACTTC. The V gene is TRBV11-2, the J gene TRBJ2-7; 9 bases line up with TRBD1. The V gene's germline CDR1 is SGHAT and CDR2 FQNNGV. The CDR3 runs 14 residues. The V and J ends lost 5 bases and 2 bases, in that order; junction bases with no gene match: 4.